The clone carrying this T cell receptor beta chain was seen at least ten times. The antigen is undetermined. There are 16 residues in the CDR3. V lost 2 bases and J 4 bases, leaving 17 bases between the germline ends. Per the germline V gene, CDR1 is MGHDK and CDR2 is SYGVNS. The data belong to a study of Graves' ophthalmopathy and Graves' hyperthyroidism. Study-level points and caveats: Discriminating ophthalmopathy from stable hyperthyroidism, a 13-signature model attained a sensitivity of about 88% and a specificity of 80% to 82%.

Scientists amplified the TCR beta CDR3 regions from RNA transcripts. Second-round multiplex PCR followed a first-round RT-PCR using HTBI primers. MiXCR, applied by TCRdb to the multiplex PCR reads, yields one record per CDR3 protein. The data contain approximately 540,000 distinct CDR3 sequences, 35% to 40% of them singletons. Aged 18 to 65, hyperthyroidism patients had new diagnoses of under 2 months' duration. As diagnostic evidence, clinical symptoms, serum thyroxine, TRAb, thyroid ultrasound and orbital computed tomography were relied upon. The V gene is TRBV25-1, the J gene TRBJ1-2; the D gene is possibly TRBD1 (6 bases). Sample: peripheral blood or thyroid tissue (not recorded which). This TCR came from an adult man with Graves' hyperthyroidism. In nucleotides, the CDR3 is TGTGCCAGCAGTGAACGGGCAGGGGCCATGGGCTATGGCTACACCTTC. Protein: CASSERAGAMGYGYTF.